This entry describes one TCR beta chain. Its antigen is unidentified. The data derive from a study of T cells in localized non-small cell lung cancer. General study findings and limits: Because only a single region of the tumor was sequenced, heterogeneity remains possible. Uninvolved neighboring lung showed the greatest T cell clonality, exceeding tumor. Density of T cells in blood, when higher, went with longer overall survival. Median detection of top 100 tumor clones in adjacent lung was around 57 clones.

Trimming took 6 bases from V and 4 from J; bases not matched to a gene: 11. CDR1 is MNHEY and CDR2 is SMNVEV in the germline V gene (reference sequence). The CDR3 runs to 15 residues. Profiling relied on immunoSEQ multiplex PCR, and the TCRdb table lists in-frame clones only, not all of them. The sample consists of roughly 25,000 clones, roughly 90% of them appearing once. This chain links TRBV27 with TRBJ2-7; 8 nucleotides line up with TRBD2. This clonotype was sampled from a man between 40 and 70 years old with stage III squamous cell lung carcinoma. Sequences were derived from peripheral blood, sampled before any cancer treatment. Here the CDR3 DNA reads TGTGCCAGCAGCCTACGGCGGGGGGTATTGTACGAGCAGTACTTC. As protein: CASSLRRGVLYEQYF.